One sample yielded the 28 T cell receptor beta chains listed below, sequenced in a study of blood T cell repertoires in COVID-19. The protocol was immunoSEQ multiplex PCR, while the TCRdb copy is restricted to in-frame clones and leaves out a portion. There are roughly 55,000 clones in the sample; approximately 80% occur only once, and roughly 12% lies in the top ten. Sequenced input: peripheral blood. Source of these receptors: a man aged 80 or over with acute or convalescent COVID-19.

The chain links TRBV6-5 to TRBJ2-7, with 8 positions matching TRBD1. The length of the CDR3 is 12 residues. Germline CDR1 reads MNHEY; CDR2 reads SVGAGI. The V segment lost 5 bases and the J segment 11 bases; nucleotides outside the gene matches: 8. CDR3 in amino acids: CASSRPQDREYF. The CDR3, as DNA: TGTGCCAGCAGTCGACCCCAGGACAGGGAGTACTTC.

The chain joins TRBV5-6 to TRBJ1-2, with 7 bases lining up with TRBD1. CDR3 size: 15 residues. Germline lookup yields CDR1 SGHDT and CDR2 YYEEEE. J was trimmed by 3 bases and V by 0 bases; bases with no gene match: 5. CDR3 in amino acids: CASSLDRGSYYGYTF. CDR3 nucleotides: TGTGCCAGCAGCTTGGACAGGGGCTCATACTATGGCTACACCTTC.

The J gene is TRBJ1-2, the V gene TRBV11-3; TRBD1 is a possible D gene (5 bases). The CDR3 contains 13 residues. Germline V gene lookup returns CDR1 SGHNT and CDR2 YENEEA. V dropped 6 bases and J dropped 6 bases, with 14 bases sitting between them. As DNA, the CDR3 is TGTGCCAGCAGTTATACTCAGGGTGATGGCTACACCTTC. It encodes CASSYTQGDGYTF.

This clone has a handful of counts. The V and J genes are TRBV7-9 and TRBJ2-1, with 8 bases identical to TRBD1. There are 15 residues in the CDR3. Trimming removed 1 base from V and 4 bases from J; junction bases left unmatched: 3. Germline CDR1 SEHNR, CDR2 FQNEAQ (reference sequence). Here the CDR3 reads CASSLVTGDYNEQFF. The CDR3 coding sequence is TGTGCCAGCAGCTTAGTGACAGGGGATTACAATGAGCAGTTCTTC.

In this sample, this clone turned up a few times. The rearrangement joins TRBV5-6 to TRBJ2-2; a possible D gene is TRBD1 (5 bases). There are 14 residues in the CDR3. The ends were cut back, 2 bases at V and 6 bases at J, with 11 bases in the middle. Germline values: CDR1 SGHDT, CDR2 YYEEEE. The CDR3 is CASSLRGGSGELFF. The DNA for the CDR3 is TGTGCCAGCAGCTTAAGGGGCGGTTCCGGGGAGCTGTTTTTT. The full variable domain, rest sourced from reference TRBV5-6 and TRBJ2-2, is DAGVTQSPTHLIKTRGQQVTLRCSPKSGHDTVSWYQQALGQGPQFIFQYYEEEERQRGNFPDRFSGHQFPNYSSELNVNALLLGDSALYLCASSLRGGSGELFFGEGSRLTVL.

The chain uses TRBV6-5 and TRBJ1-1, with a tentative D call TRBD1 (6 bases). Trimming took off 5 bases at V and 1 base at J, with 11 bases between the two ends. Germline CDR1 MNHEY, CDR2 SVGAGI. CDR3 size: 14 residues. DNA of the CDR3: TGTGCCAGCAGTCCGAAAGGGGGGAACACTGAAGCTTTCTTT. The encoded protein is CASSPKGGNTEAFF.

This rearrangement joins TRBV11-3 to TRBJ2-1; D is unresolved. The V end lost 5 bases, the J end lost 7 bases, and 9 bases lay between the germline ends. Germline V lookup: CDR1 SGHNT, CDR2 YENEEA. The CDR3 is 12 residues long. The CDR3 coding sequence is TGTGCCAGCAGCCTCAGGAAAAATGAGCAGTTCTTC. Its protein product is CASSLRKNEQFF.

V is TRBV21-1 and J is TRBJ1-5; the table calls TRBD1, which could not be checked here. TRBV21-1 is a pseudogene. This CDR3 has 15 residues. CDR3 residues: CASSYGTGINQPQHF. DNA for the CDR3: TGTGCCAGCAGCTACGGGACAGGAATCAATCAGCCCCAGCATTTT.

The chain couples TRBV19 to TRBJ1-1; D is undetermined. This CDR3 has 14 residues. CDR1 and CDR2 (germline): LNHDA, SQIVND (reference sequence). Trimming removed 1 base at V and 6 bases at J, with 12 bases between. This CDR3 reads CASSIGGETSEAFF. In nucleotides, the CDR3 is TGTGCCAGTAGTATAGGCGGAGAAACTTCTGAAGCTTTCTTT. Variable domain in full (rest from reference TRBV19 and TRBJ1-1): DGGITQSPKYLFRKEGQNVTLSCEQNLNHDAMYWYRQDPGQGLRLIYYSQIVNDFQKGDIAEGYSVSREKKESFPLTVTSAQKNPTAFYLCASSIGGETSEAFFGQGTRLTVV.

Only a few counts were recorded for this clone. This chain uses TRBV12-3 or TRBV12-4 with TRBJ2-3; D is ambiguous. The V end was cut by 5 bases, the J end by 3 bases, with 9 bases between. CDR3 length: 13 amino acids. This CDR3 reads CASSPLDTDTQYF. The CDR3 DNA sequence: TGTGCCAGCAGTCCGTTAGATACAGATACGCAGTATTTT.

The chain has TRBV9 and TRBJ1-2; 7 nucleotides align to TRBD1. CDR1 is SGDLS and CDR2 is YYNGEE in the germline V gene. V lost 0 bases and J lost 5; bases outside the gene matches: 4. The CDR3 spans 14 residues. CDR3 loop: CASSVGRDRYGYTF. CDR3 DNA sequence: TGTGCCAGCAGCGTAGGTCGGGACAGATATGGCTACACCTTC.

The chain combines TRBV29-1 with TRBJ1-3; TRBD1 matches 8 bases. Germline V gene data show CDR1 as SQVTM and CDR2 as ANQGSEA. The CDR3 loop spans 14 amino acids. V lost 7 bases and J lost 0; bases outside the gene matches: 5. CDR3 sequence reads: CSARTGPSGNTIYF. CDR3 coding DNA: TGCAGCGCCAGGACAGGGCCCTCTGGAAACACCATATATTTT.

The CDR3 loop reads CASTPGRTYSGNTIYF. In DNA, the CDR3 is TGTGCCAGCACCCCGGGGAGGACATACTCTGGAAACACCATATATTTT. The chain couples TRBV2 to TRBJ1-3; weak D call: TRBD1 (5 bases). Germline V gene data show CDR1 as SNHLY and CDR2 as FYNNEI. The germline V and J ends were trimmed by 7 bases and 0 bases, with 16 bases remaining between them. This CDR3 spans 16 amino acids.

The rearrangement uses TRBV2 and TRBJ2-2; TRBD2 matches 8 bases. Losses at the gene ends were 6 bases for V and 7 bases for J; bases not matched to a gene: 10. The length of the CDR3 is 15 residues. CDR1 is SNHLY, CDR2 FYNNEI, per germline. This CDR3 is CASSPPASGLGELFF. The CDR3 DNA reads TGTGCCAGCAGCCCCCCAGCTAGCGGGCTCGGGGAGCTGTTTTTT.

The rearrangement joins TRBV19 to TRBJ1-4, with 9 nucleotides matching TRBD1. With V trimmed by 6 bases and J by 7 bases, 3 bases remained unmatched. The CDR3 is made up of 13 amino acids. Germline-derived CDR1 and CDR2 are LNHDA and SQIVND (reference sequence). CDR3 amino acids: CASRGQGREKLFF. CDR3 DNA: TGTGCCAGTAGGGGACAGGGCCGTGAAAAACTGTTTTTT.

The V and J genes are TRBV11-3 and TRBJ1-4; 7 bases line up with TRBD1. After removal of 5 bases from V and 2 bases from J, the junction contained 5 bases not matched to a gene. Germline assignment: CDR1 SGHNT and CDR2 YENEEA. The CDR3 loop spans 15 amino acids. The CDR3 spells CASSTMGQTNEKLFF. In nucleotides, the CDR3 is TGTGCCAGCAGCACCATGGGACAGACTAATGAAAAACTGTTTTTT.

CDR3 bases: TGTGCCAGCAGCTTACGGGGGACCGCGAACACCGGGGAGCTGTTTTTT. It encodes CASSLRGTANTGELFF. The chain combines TRBV7-8 with TRBJ2-2; D may be TRBD2 (6 bases). The CDR3 is made up of 16 amino acids. Trimming took off 2 bases at V and 0 bases at J, with 10 bases between the two ends. The germline V gene has CDR1 SGHVS and CDR2 FQNEAQ.

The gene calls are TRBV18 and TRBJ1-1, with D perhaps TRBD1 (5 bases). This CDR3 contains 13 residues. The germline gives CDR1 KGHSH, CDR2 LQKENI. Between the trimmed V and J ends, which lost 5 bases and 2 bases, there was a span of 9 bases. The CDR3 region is CASSSTENTEAFF. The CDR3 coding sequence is TGTGCCAGCTCATCGACAGAAAACACTGAAGCTTTCTTT.

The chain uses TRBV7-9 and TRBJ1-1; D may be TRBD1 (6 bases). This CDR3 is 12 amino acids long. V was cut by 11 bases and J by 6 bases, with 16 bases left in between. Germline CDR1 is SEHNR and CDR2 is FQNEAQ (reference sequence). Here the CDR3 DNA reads TGTGCCTCCGTCGGCAGGGGACCTGAAGCTTTCTTT. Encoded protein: CASVGRGPEAFF.

The CDR3 loop is CASSNRDTEAFF. Written as DNA, the CDR3 is TGTGCCAGCAGCAACAGGGACACTGAAGCTTTCTTT. This chain uses TRBV6-5 with TRBJ1-1; D is possibly TRBD1 (6 bases). Between the trimmed V and J ends, which lost 6 bases and 3 bases, there was a span of 8 bases. From germline, CDR1 is MNHEY and CDR2 SVGAGI. The CDR3 extends over 12 amino acids.

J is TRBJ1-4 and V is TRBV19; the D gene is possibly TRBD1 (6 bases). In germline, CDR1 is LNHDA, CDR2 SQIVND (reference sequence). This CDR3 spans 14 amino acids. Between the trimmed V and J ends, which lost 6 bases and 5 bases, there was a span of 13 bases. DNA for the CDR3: TGTGCCAGTAGCTCGCAGGGGATAAATGAAAAACTGTTTTTT. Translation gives CASSSQGINEKLFF.

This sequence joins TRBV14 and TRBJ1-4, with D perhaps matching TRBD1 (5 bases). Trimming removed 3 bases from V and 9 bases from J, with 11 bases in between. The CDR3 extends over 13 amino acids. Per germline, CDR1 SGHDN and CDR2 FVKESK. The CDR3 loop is CASSHGQGKKLFF. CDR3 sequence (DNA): TGTGCCAGCAGCCATGGGCAGGGAAAAAAACTGTTTTTT.

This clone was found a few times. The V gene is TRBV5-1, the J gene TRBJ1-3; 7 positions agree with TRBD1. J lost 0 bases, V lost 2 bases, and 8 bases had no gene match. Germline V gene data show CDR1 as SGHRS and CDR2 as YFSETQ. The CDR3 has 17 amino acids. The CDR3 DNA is TGCGCCAGCAGCTTCCGACCGGGACAGAGCTCTGGAAACACCATATATTTT. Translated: CASSFRPGQSSGNTIYF. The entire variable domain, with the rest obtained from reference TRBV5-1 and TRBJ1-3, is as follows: KAGVTQTPRYLIKTRGQQVTLSCSPISGHRSVSWYQQTPGQGLQFLFEYFSETQRNKGNFPGRFSGRQFSNSRSEMNVSTLELGDSALYLCASSFRPGQSSGNTIYFGEGSWLTVV.

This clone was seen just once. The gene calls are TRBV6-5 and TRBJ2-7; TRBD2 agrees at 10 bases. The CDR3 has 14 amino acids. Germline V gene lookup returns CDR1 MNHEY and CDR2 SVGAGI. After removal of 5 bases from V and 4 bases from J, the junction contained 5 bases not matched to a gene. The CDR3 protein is CASSLSGRNYEQYF. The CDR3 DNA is TGTGCCAGCAGTCTTAGCGGGAGGAATTACGAGCAGTACTTC.

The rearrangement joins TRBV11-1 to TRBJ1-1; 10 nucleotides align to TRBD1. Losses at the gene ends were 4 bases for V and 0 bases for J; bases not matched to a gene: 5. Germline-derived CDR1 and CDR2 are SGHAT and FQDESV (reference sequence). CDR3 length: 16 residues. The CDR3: CASSSAGTGVNTEAFF. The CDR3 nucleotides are TGTGCCAGCAGCTCCGCCGGGACAGGGGTGAACACTGAAGCTTTCTTT.

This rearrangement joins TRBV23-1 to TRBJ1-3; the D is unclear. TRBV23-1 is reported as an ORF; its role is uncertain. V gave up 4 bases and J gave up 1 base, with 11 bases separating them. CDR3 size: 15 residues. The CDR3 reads CASSRRLSSGNTIYF. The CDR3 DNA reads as TGCGCCAGCAGTCGGAGATTATCATCTGGAAACACCATATATTTT.

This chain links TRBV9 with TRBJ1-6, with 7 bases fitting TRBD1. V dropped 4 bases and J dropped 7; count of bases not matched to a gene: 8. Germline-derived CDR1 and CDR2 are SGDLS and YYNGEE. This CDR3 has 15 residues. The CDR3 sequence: CASSPRDSENSPLHF. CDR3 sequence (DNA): TGTGCCAGCAGCCCGAGGGACAGCGAGAATTCACCCCTCCACTTT.

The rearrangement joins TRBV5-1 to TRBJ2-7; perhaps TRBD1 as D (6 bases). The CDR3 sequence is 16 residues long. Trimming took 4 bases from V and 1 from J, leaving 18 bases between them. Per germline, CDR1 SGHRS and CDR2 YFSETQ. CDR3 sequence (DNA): TGCGCCAGCAGCACAGGCACTCAACAGGGATCCTACGAGCAGTACTTC. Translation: CASSTGTQQGSYEQYF.